The 12 T cell receptor beta chains given below trace back to one sample, sequenced in a study of type 1 regulatory T cells. One entry per CDR3 protein results from TCRdb running MiXCR on the reads. The sample lists tens of thousands of distinct CDR3 sequences, approximately 60% occurring once. These TCRs' antigens remain unknown. Sequencing input: cultured non-Tr1 T cells, either the whole culture or a sorted T cell fraction (not recorded which). The source of these receptors is a human donor in good health.

CDR3: CASTRQRNTEAFF. CDR3 DNA: TGTGCCAGTACCCGACAGCGAAACACTGAAGCTTTCTTT. V gene TRBV19 combines with J gene TRBJ1-1, with D possibly matching TRBD1 (5 bases). V shed 7 bases and J shed 2 bases, with 11 bases lying between them. The CDR3 runs to 13 residues. Per germline, CDR1 LNHDA and CDR2 SQIVND (reference sequence).

V is TRBV10-3 and J is TRBJ2-4; TRBD1 matches at 7 bases. V was pared by 4 bases and J by 8 bases, with 11 bases of the junction left unmatched. This CDR3 has 15 amino acids. Germline V gene sequence: CDR1 ENHRY, CDR2 SYGVKD. CDR3 in DNA: TGTGCCATCAGTGGGACCCCGGGACAGACGGACATTCAGTACTTC. Protein sequence: CAISGTPGQTDIQYF.

The V and J genes are TRBV5-1 and TRBJ2-1, with 11 bases identical to TRBD2. The CDR3 is made up of 14 amino acids. The J segment lost 7 bases and the V segment lost 7 bases, leaving 7 bases of the junction unmatched. Germline loops: CDR1 SGHRS, CDR2 YFSETQ. The CDR3 region is CASSGTSGGNEQFF. The CDR3, as DNA: TGCGCCAGCTCCGGGACTAGCGGAGGAAATGAGCAGTTCTTC.

In this sample, this clonotype turned up a few times. The J gene is TRBJ2-2, the V gene TRBV7-2; D gene ambiguous. CDR3 length: 17 residues. V was pared by 4 bases and J by 1 base, with 16 bases between. Germline CDR1 and CDR2: SGHTA and FQGNSA. The CDR3 reads CASSSRRSAGNTGELFF. Here the CDR3 DNA reads TGTGCCAGCAGCTCCAGAAGGTCGGCAGGGAACACCGGGGAGCTGTTTTTT.

This clonotype has more than one count but fewer than ten. This chain uses TRBV9 with TRBJ1-1; no reliable D call. CDR1 SGDLS and CDR2 YYNGEE come from the germline V gene. This CDR3 has 15 residues. Deletions cut 0 bases from V and 1 base from J, with 10 bases between. CDR3 region: CASSVVPDANTEAFF. The CDR3 DNA reads as TGTGCCAGCAGCGTAGTACCGGACGCGAACACTGAAGCTTTCTTT. The whole variable domain, remainder taken from reference TRBV9 and TRBJ1-1, is DSGVTQTPKHLITATGQRVTLRCSPRSGDLSVYWYQQSLDQGLQFLIQYYNGEERAKGNILERFSAQQFPDLHSELNLSSLELGDSALYFCASSVVPDANTEAFFGQGTRLTVV.

Concerning this clonotype itself: With a much larger clone just one base away, this may be a read error. The chain combines TRBV12-3 or TRBV12-4 with TRBJ2-4, with D possibly TRBD1 on 5 matching bases. The CDR3 totals 13 residues. Trimming removed 2 bases from V and 5 bases from J, with 7 bases in between. CDR3 nucleotides: TGTGCCAGCAGTTTAAGCAGGGAAAACATTCAGTACTTC. Translation: CASSLSRENIQYF.

This chain joins TRBV7-2 and TRBJ2-3; D unclear. Per germline, CDR1 SGHTA and CDR2 FQGNSA. Deletions cut 1 base from V and 2 bases from J, with 10 bases between. The CDR3 loop spans 15 amino acids. The CDR3 reads CASSLEGRFTDTQYF. CDR3 bases: TGTGCCAGCAGCTTAGAGGGCAGATTCACAGATACGCAGTATTTT.

The chain recombines TRBV11-2 with TRBJ2-7, with TRBD2 matching over 10 bases. This CDR3 region has 15 residues. Looked up from germline, CDR1 is SGHAT and CDR2 is FQNNGV. V trimming: 5 bases; J trimming: 6 bases; junction bases outside the gene matches: 10. CDR3 sequence: CASSPTLAGPLEQYF. The CDR3 DNA follows: TGTGCCAGCAGCCCGACACTAGCGGGACCTCTCGAGCAGTACTTC.

Notes on this clonotype: A junction boundary mismatches the germline segment, possibly from a read error. The chain uses TRBV5-1 and TRBJ2-2, with D perhaps TRBD1 (5 bases). The CDR3 has 15 residues. CDR1 and CDR2 from the germline V gene are SGHRS and YFSETQ. CDR3 coding DNA: TGCGCCAGCAGCTTGGGGACAAGGAACACCAGGGAGCTGTTTTTT. Residues: CASSLGTRNTRELFF.

This clonotype was counted a few times. This chain uses TRBV5-1 with TRBJ2-7; D gene ambiguous. CDR3 size: 19 residues. Germline CDR1 reads SGHRS; CDR2 reads YFSETQ. The V and J ends lost 0 bases and 3 bases respectively, with 25 bases between them. The CDR3 is CASSLVPRPTKIRDYEQYF. The CDR3 nucleotides read TGCGCCAGCAGCTTGGTACCTAGACCGACCAAAATTAGAGACTACGAGCAGTACTTC. The full variable domain, its missing parts supplied by reference TRBV5-1 and TRBJ2-7, is KAGVTQTPRYLIKTRGQQVTLSCSPISGHRSVSWYQQTPGQGLQFLFEYFSETQRNKGNFPGRFSGRQFSNSRSEMNVSTLELGDSALYLCASSLVPRPTKIRDYEQYFGPGTRLTVT.

This clonotype was found a few times. The chain has TRBV4-1 and TRBJ1-1; D is ambiguous. The germline CDR1 and CDR2 sequences are MGHRA and YSYEKL. The germline V and J ends were trimmed by 2 bases and 6 bases, with 16 bases remaining between them. The CDR3 covers 15 residues. The CDR3 loop reads CASSQSTVGVPEAFF. The CDR3 DNA reads TGCGCCAGCAGCCAATCTACCGTGGGAGTGCCTGAAGCTTTCTTT.

The V gene is TRBV27, the J gene TRBJ1-5; D uncertain. The CDR3 has 13 residues. Trimming took 4 bases from V and 6 from J, leaving 10 bases between them. CDR1 and CDR2 from the germline V gene are MNHEY and SMNVEV (reference sequence). The CDR3 region is CASSYSGSQPQHF. DNA of the CDR3: TGTGCCAGCAGTTACTCGGGCAGTCAGCCCCAGCATTTT.